Listed below are T cell receptor beta chains from one sample, sequenced in a study of blood T cell repertoires in COVID-19. The protocol was immunoSEQ multiplex PCR, while the TCRdb copy is restricted to in-frame clones and leaves out a portion. Of 75,000 to 90,000 clones listed, about 80% are singletons. Sequencing was performed on peripheral blood. All receptors derive from a woman aged 40 to 50 with active or convalescent COVID-19. The CDR3 runs from the conserved cysteine through the conserved F or W. The D gene is left open where the match is weak. Some rows have no size entry. The others give once, few or many, or a class for an expanded clone.

abundance: NA; v_gene: TRBV19; j_gene: TRBJ1-3; d_gene: NA; CDR3aa: CASNREVGNTIYF; CDR3nt: TGTGCCAGTAACCGGGAGGTTGGAAACACCATATATTTT
abundance: NA; v_gene: TRBV9; j_gene: TRBJ1-4; d_gene: TRBD1; CDR3aa: CASSVATDRGYEKLFF; CDR3nt: TGTGCCAGCAGCGTAGCTACTGACAGGGGGTATGAAAAACTGTTTTTT
abundance: NA; v_gene: TRBV24-1; j_gene: TRBJ2-5; d_gene: TRBD1; CDR3aa: CATSKGGAETQYF; CDR3nt: TGTGCCACCAGTAAAGGGGGCGCGGAGACCCAGTACTTC
abundance: NA; v_gene: TRBV24-1; j_gene: TRBJ2-5; d_gene: NA; CDR3aa: CATSDFRETQYF; CDR3nt: TGTGCCACCAGTGATTTTCGGGAGACCCAGTACTTC
abundance: NA; v_gene: TRBV28; j_gene: TRBJ1-1; d_gene: NA; CDR3aa: CASSIPEGPGTEAFF; CDR3nt: TGTGCCAGCAGCATACCCGAGGGCCCGGGGACTGAAGCTTTCTTT
abundance: NA; v_gene: TRBV11-2; j_gene: TRBJ2-7; d_gene: TRBD1; CDR3aa: CASSLRDRAKGEQYF; CDR3nt: TGTGCCAGCAGTCTTAGAGACAGGGCGAAGGGGGAGCAGTACTTC
abundance: NA; v_gene: TRBV13; j_gene: TRBJ2-2; d_gene: TRBD1; CDR3aa: CASSSGTGANTGELFF; CDR3nt: TGTGCCAGCAGCTCTGGGACAGGGGCCAACACCGGGGAGCTGTTTTTT
abundance: NA; v_gene: TRBV5-1; j_gene: TRBJ1-5; d_gene: TRBD1; CDR3aa: CASSSGQGGNQPQHF; CDR3nt: TGCGCCAGCAGCTCCGGACAGGGAGGCAATCAGCCCCAGCATTTC
abundance: once; v_gene: TRBV7-9; j_gene: TRBJ2-7; d_gene: NA; CDR3aa: CASTAGKGEQYF; CDR3nt: TGTGCCAGCACGGCAGGGAAAGGCGAGCAGTACTTC
abundance: NA; v_gene: TRBV18; j_gene: TRBJ2-5; d_gene: NA; CDR3aa: CASSPDSGGTQYF; CDR3nt: TGTGCCAGCTCACCGGACAGTGGGGGGACCCAGTACTTC
abundance: NA; v_gene: TRBV28; j_gene: TRBJ1-5; d_gene: TRBD1; CDR3aa: CASRGQGFDQPQHF; CDR3nt: TGTGCCAGCAGGGGACAGGGGTTTGATCAGCCCCAGCATTTT
abundance: few; v_gene: TRBV7-2; j_gene: TRBJ1-3; d_gene: TRBD1; CDR3aa: CASSYLQGAPGNTIYF; CDR3nt: TGTGCCAGCAGCTACCTCCAGGGGGCGCCTGGAAACACCATATATTTT
abundance: NA; v_gene: TRBV6-5; j_gene: TRBJ1-6; d_gene: NA; CDR3aa: CASRQVENSPLHF; CDR3nt: TGTGCCAGCAGACAGGTGGAAAATTCACCCCTCCACTTT
abundance: NA; v_gene: TRBV19; j_gene: TRBJ1-4; d_gene: TRBD1; CDR3aa: CASSTRDRSEKLFF; CDR3nt: TGTGCCAGTAGTACTCGGGACAGGAGTGAAAAACTGTTTTTT
abundance: medium-sized; v_gene: TRBV30; j_gene: TRBJ1-4; d_gene: TRBD1; CDR3aa: CAWNPRDRVDEKLFF; CDR3nt: TGTGCCTGGAACCCGAGGGACAGGGTGGATGAAAAACTGTTTTTT
abundance: NA; v_gene: TRBV7-9; j_gene: TRBJ1-1; d_gene: NA; CDR3aa: CASSLSNQGGTEAFF; CDR3nt: TGTGCCAGCAGCTTAAGCAATCAGGGCGGCACTGAAGCTTTCTTT
abundance: NA; v_gene: TRBV19; j_gene: TRBJ2-2; d_gene: NA; CDR3aa: CASSIDQTIRELFF; CDR3nt: TGTGCCAGTAGTATAGATCAGACAATCAGGGAGCTGTTTTTT
abundance: few; v_gene: TRBV7-3; j_gene: TRBJ2-3; d_gene: NA; CDR3aa: CASSLYKSTDTQYF; CDR3nt: TGTGCCAGCAGCTTATACAAAAGCACAGATACGCAGTATTTT
abundance: NA; v_gene: TRBV9; j_gene: TRBJ2-7; d_gene: NA; CDR3aa: CASSVGPGIGYEQYF; CDR3nt: TGTGCCAGCAGCGTAGGACCGGGGATAGGGTACGAGCAGTACTTC
abundance: NA; v_gene: TRBV3-1/TRBV3-2; j_gene: TRBJ1-4; d_gene: TRBD1; CDR3aa: CASSQVDRGKEKLFF; CDR3nt: TGTGCCAGCAGCCAGGTGGACAGGGGAAAGGAAAAACTGTTTTTT
abundance: NA; v_gene: TRBV24-1; j_gene: TRBJ2-3; d_gene: NA; CDR3aa: CATSDFTGDTQYF; CDR3nt: TGTGCCACCAGTGATTTCACGGGGGATACGCAGTATTTT
abundance: once; v_gene: TRBV6-6; j_gene: TRBJ1-2; d_gene: TRBD1; CDR3aa: CASSYSRQGYGYTF; CDR3nt: TGTGCCAGCAGTTACTCGAGACAGGGCTATGGCTACACCTTC
abundance: NA; v_gene: TRBV10-3; j_gene: TRBJ2-7; d_gene: NA; CDR3aa: CATGLIYEQYF; CDR3nt: TGTGCCACCGGACTAATCTACGAGCAGTACTTC
abundance: NA; v_gene: TRBV3-1/TRBV3-2; j_gene: TRBJ2-3; d_gene: NA; CDR3aa: CASSQGIGAGDTQYF; CDR3nt: TGTGCCAGCAGCCAAGGTATAGGGGCGGGGGATACGCAGTATTTT
abundance: once; v_gene: TRBV28; j_gene: TRBJ2-2; d_gene: NA; CDR3aa: CASSFPLTGNTGELFF; CDR3nt: TGTGCCAGCAGTTTCCCCCTGACAGGGAACACCGGGGAGCTGTTTTTT
abundance: NA; v_gene: TRBV2; j_gene: TRBJ1-6; d_gene: NA; CDR3aa: CASSEALFKSSYNSPLHF; CDR3nt: TGTGCCAGCAGTGAAGCGCTTTTTAAGAGCTCCTATAATTCACCCCTCCACTTT
abundance: NA; v_gene: TRBV28; j_gene: TRBJ1-6; d_gene: TRBD1; CDR3aa: CASSLNPQGNSPLHF; CDR3nt: TGTGCCAGCAGTTTAAATCCACAGGGGAATTCACCCCTCCACTTT
abundance: NA; v_gene: TRBV2; j_gene: TRBJ2-1; d_gene: NA; CDR3aa: CASSGEDPNEQFF; CDR3nt: TGTGCCAGCAGTGGGGAGGATCCAAATGAGCAGTTCTTC
abundance: once; v_gene: TRBV2; j_gene: TRBJ2-1; d_gene: TRBD1; CDR3aa: CAIPGQTYNEQFF; CDR3nt: TGTGCCATCCCGGGACAGACCTACAATGAGCAGTTCTTC
abundance: NA; v_gene: TRBV20-1; j_gene: TRBJ2-5; d_gene: TRBD2; CDR3aa: CSASRGGRWSETQYF; CDR3nt: TGCAGTGCTAGTCGCGGCGGGAGGTGGTCAGAGACCCAGTACTTC
abundance: NA; v_gene: TRBV11-2; j_gene: TRBJ2-7; d_gene: TRBD1; CDR3aa: CASSLASSPLDRAYEQYF; CDR3nt: TGTGCCAGCAGCTTAGCCTCAAGCCCCCTGGACAGGGCCTACGAGCAGTACTTC
abundance: NA; v_gene: TRBV18; j_gene: TRBJ2-4; d_gene: TRBD1; CDR3aa: CASSPPDRGRAKNIQYF; CDR3nt: TGTGCCAGCTCACCACCCGACAGGGGTAGGGCCAAAAACATTCAGTACTTC
abundance: NA; v_gene: TRBV4-2; j_gene: TRBJ2-7; d_gene: TRBD2; CDR3aa: CASSQDLRDYPETQYF; CDR3nt: TGTGCCAGCAGCCAAGATCTAAGGGACTACCCGGAGACTCAGTACTTC
abundance: NA; v_gene: TRBV5-1; j_gene: TRBJ2-3; d_gene: NA; CDR3aa: CASSLRQNTDTQYF; CDR3nt: TGCGCCAGCAGCTTGCGACAGAACACAGATACGCAGTATTTT
abundance: NA; v_gene: TRBV11-3; j_gene: TRBJ1-1; d_gene: TRBD1; CDR3aa: CASSDRVSNTEAFF; CDR3nt: TGTGCCAGCAGCGACAGGGTTTCGAACACTGAAGCTTTCTTT
abundance: NA; v_gene: TRBV7-8; j_gene: TRBJ1-2; d_gene: TRBD1; CDR3aa: CASSPGDRRNYGYTF; CDR3nt: TGTGCCAGCAGCCCCGGGGACAGACGTAACTATGGCTACACCTTC
abundance: NA; v_gene: TRBV5-1; j_gene: TRBJ1-1; d_gene: TRBD1; CDR3aa: CASSPTPQGTGGTEAFF; CDR3nt: TGCGCCAGCAGCCCAACACCCCAGGGGACAGGTGGGACTGAAGCTTTCTTT
abundance: few; v_gene: TRBV28; j_gene: TRBJ1-1; d_gene: TRBD1; CDR3aa: CASSWTQGYNTEAFF; CDR3nt: TGTGCCAGCAGTTGGACACAGGGGTACAACACTGAAGCTTTCTTT
abundance: few; v_gene: TRBV6-5; j_gene: TRBJ1-3; d_gene: NA; CDR3aa: CASSYSARSGNTIYF; CDR3nt: TGTGCCAGCAGTTACTCGGCCCGCTCTGGAAACACCATATATTTT
abundance: once; v_gene: TRBV12-3/TRBV12-4; j_gene: TRBJ2-7; d_gene: NA; CDR3aa: CASTGQNSYEQYF; CDR3nt: TGTGCCAGCACCGGACAGAACTCCTACGAGCAGTACTTC
abundance: NA; v_gene: TRBV15; j_gene: TRBJ2-2; d_gene: NA; CDR3aa: CATSRVGAGELFF; CDR3nt: TGTGCCACCAGCAGAGTGGGCGCCGGGGAGCTGTTTTTT
abundance: NA; v_gene: TRBV4-3; j_gene: TRBJ2-7; d_gene: NA; CDR3aa: CASSQDVRNYEQYF; CDR3nt: TGCGCCAGCAGCCAAGATGTGCGAAATTACGAGCAGTACTTC
abundance: few; v_gene: TRBV6-5; j_gene: TRBJ1-3; d_gene: NA; CDR3aa: CASTPEGSGNTIYF; CDR3nt: TGTGCCAGCACTCCGGAGGGTTCGGGAAACACCATATATTTT
abundance: NA; v_gene: TRBV4-2; j_gene: TRBJ1-5; d_gene: NA; CDR3aa: CASSQDLTGNQPQHF; CDR3nt: TGTGCCAGCAGCCAAGATCTAACAGGGAATCAGCCCCAGCATTTT
abundance: NA; v_gene: TRBV7-9; j_gene: TRBJ1-4; d_gene: TRBD1; CDR3aa: CASSPGTGGNEKLFF; CDR3nt: TGTGCCAGCAGCCCCGGGACAGGGGGTAATGAAAAACTGTTTTTT
abundance: NA; v_gene: TRBV29-1; j_gene: TRBJ2-5; d_gene: TRBD2; CDR3aa: CSVEESGGTFQETQYF; CDR3nt: TGCAGCGTTGAAGAAAGCGGGGGGACCTTCCAAGAGACCCAGTACTTC
abundance: NA; v_gene: TRBV29-1; j_gene: TRBJ2-2; d_gene: TRBD1; CDR3aa: CTGTGLTGELFF; CDR3nt: TGCACCGGGACAGGGCTGACCGGGGAGCTGTTTTTT
abundance: NA; v_gene: TRBV7-2; j_gene: TRBJ2-4; d_gene: NA; CDR3aa: CASSHSPESYIQYF; CDR3nt: TGTGCCAGCAGCCATAGTCCCGAGAGTTACATTCAGTACTTC
abundance: NA; v_gene: TRBV5-4; j_gene: TRBJ1-6; d_gene: NA; CDR3aa: CASINRGADNSPLHF; CDR3nt: TGTGCCAGCATAAACCGGGGTGCTGATAATTCACCCCTCCACTTT
abundance: NA; v_gene: TRBV4-1; j_gene: TRBJ1-1; d_gene: TRBD1; CDR3aa: CASSQPGQGGTEAFF; CDR3nt: TGCGCCAGCAGCCAGCCGGGACAGGGAGGGACTGAAGCTTTCTTT
abundance: NA; v_gene: TRBV12-3/TRBV12-4; j_gene: TRBJ2-4; d_gene: NA; CDR3aa: CASSFEGENIQYF; CDR3nt: TGTGCCAGCAGTTTTGAGGGAGAAAACATTCAGTACTTC
abundance: NA; v_gene: TRBV2; j_gene: TRBJ1-5; d_gene: NA; CDR3aa: CASSEGLRMQPQHF; CDR3nt: TGTGCCAGCAGTGAGGGCCTCAGGATGCAGCCCCAGCATTTT